One and the same sample provided the 3 T cell receptor beta chains below, sequenced in a study of T cell responses to AZD1222 COVID-19 vaccine (dated by TCRdb to the early 2020s). Libraries were prepared through the immunoSEQ multiplex PCR assay. TCRdb's version of the immuneACCESS table is confined to in-frame rearrangements and falls short of the full clone set. An unresolved V gene accounts for under half of the shortfall where checked; the remainder is of unknown origin. The sample records 150,000 to 200,000 clones, less than 95% of which are singletons. The top ten constitute approximately 6.2% of the sample. This specimen's time point label, per the study, means: about 28 days (+/-7) after the second vaccine dose. Sequencing was performed on peripheral blood, taken 28 days after the second AZD1222 dose. These receptors originate from an adult who received the AZD1222 COVID-19 vaccine.

V and J are TRBV2 and TRBJ2-4; D might be TRBD2 (6 bases). In germline, CDR1 is SNHLY, CDR2 FYNNEI. The V end lost 8 bases, the J end lost 0 bases, and 14 bases lay between the germline ends. The CDR3 contains 15 residues. The CDR3 loop is CASRLGERAKNIQYF. In DNA form, the CDR3 reads TGTGCCAGCCGACTAGGGGAACGAGCCAAAAACATTCAGTACTTC.

V usage is TRBV28 and J usage is TRBJ2-5; D is ambiguous. V lost 3 bases to trimming and J lost 8 bases, with 7 bases between them. This CDR3 comprises 11 residues. Germline assignment: CDR1 MDHEN and CDR2 SYDVKM. CDR3 region: CASSLKGTQYF. CDR3 bases: TGTGCCAGCAGTTTGAAGGGTACCCAGTACTTC.

The rearrangement uses TRBV4-3 and TRBJ2-7, with 10 positions matching TRBD2. CDR3 length: 19 residues. V lost 0 bases and J lost 3; bases outside the gene matches: 14. The germline CDR1 and CDR2 sequences are LGHNA and YSLEER. CDR3 in DNA: TGCGCCAGCAGCCAAGAGGGTCTAGCGGGAGTCGGATCCCACTACGAGCAGTACTTC. Residues: CASSQEGLAGVGSHYEQYF.